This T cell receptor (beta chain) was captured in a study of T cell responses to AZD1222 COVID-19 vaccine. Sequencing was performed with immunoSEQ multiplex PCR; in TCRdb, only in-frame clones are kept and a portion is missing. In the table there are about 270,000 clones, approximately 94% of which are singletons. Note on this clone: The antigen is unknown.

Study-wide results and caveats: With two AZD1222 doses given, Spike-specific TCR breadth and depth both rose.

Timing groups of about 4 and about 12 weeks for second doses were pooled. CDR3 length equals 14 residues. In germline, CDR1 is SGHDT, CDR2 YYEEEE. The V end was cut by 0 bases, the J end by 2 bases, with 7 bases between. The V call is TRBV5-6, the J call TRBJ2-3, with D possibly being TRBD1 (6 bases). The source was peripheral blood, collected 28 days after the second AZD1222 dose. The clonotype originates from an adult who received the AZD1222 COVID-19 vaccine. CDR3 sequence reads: CASSLGGHTDTQYF. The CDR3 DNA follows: TGTGCCAGCAGCTTGGGGGGGCACACAGATACGCAGTATTTT. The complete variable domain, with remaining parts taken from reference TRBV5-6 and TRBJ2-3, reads DAGVTQSPTHLIKTRGQQVTLRCSPKSGHDTVSWYQQALGQGPQFIFQYYEEEERQRGNFPDRFSGHQFPNYSSELNVNALLLGDSALYLCASSLGGHTDTQYFGPGTRLTVL.